The present entry profiles one T cell receptor beta chain with its context. The germline CDR1 and CDR2 sequences are MNHNS and SASEGT. The CDR3 spans 14 residues. Trimming took 4 bases from V and 0 from J, leaving 8 bases between them. The data are from a study of a mutant IDH1 vaccine in newly diagnosed glioma. The protocol was immunoSEQ multiplex PCR, while the TCRdb copy is restricted to in-frame clones and leaves out a portion. The sample holds 70,000 to 95,000 clones, around 79% seen once. The time point here: baseline, week 1 (first vaccination visit). Treatment noted: pre-vaccination baseline after standard-of-care therapy.

The clonotype was recovered from a man aged 40-49 years with glioma. Some clones in this sample may be carry-over from other donors' samples. Material: PBMCs, obtained from a glioma patient treated with radiotherapy, temozolomide or both. The chain is built from TRBV6-1 and TRBJ2-3; D call uncertain. CDR3 coding DNA: TGTGCCAGCAGTGGGCTTAGGAGCACAGATACGCAGTATTTT. It yields the protein CASSGLRSTDTQYF.